This T cell receptor beta chain was found in a study of T cell responses to AZD1222 COVID-19 vaccine. Study-wide results and limits: At study baseline, merely more than 5 AZD1222 recipients were seropositive. In a largely white British group with more females than males, clonal diversity was possibly underestimated. Vaccine-associated CD4 TCRs ranged over spike, dominating at 160-218 and 743-854. Regions left unmutated in variants are reportedly the target of nearly half of spike-specific TCRs.

Note on this clone: Antigen unknown.

Data came from immunoSEQ multiplex PCR; TCRdb stores just in-frame clones and leaves some out. The sample lists some 150,000 clones, 93% occurring once. The CDR3 is made up of 15 amino acids. From germline, CDR1 is SGHNT and CDR2 YYREEE (reference sequence). V was cut by 4 bases and J by 2 bases, with 16 bases left in between. The sequencing here drew on peripheral blood, taken on day 0 of AZD1222 vaccination. The gene calls are TRBV5-4 and TRBJ2-7; D could derive from TRBD1 or TRBD2 (5 bases each). The sequence derives from an adult in good health. The CDR3 sequence: CASSPKGETPYEQYF. In DNA, the CDR3 is TGTGCCAGCAGCCCTAAAGGGGAGACCCCCTACGAGCAGTACTTC. Full variable domain (rest looked up from reference TRBV5-4 and TRBJ2-7): ETGVTQSPTHLIKTRGQQVTLRCSSQSGHNTVSWYQQALGQGPQFIFQYYREEENGRGNFPPRFSGLQFPNYSSELNVNALELDDSALYLCASSPKGETPYEQYFGPGTRLTVT.